One sample yielded the 27 T cell receptor beta chains listed below, sequenced in a study of cytomegalovirus exposure and HLA in healthy donors. PCR employed 60 Vbeta and 13 Jbeta primers. Measured with immunoSEQ multiplex PCR; TCRdb has only the in-frame clones, and not every one. The sample includes tens of thousands of clones, over 60% seen only once; the top ten take 2.5% to 3%. Sample: PBMCs. The source is a woman in her forties in good health and CMV-seropositive.

The chain combines TRBV6-6 with TRBJ1-6; D might be TRBD1 (5 bases). The CDR3 runs to 15 residues. From germline, CDR1 is MNHNY and CDR2 SVGAGI (reference sequence). V was cut by 2 bases and J by 6 bases, with 11 bases left in between. CDR3 amino acids: CASSYLTDTNSPLHF. The CDR3 region has the DNA TGTGCCAGCAGTTACCTGACAGATACTAATTCACCCCTCCACTTT.

This clone turned up a few times. The V gene is TRBV27, the J gene TRBJ1-6; D might be TRBD1 (5 bases). The CDR3 is 16 residues long. Per the germline V gene, CDR1 is MNHEY and CDR2 is SMNVEV (reference sequence). V shed 6 bases and J shed 4 bases, with 16 bases lying between them. In DNA, the CDR3 is TGTGCCAGCAGGCTGGGTGGGGGGGGATATAATTCACCCCTCCACTTT. Protein product: CASRLGGGGYNSPLHF.

The rearrangement uses TRBV7-2 and TRBJ1-5; D remains ambiguous. The CDR3 length is 13 residues. The V gene lost 5 bases and the J gene lost 9 bases, with 14 bases spanning the gap. The germline CDR1 and CDR2 sequences are SGHTA and FQGNSA. The CDR3 bases are TGTGCCAGCAGCCGAAGGCTAGGTACGCCCCAGCATTTT. The encoded protein is CASSRRLGTPQHF.

This clone was picked up one time. The chain couples TRBV7-9 to TRBJ2-1; a possible D gene is TRBD2 (7 bases). Germline lookup yields CDR1 SEHNR and CDR2 FQNEAQ (reference sequence). The CDR3 has 15 residues. Between the trimmed V and J ends, which lost 6 bases and 6 bases, there was a span of 18 bases. CDR3: CASSTEGGGVNEQFF. The DNA of the CDR3 is TGTGCCAGCAGTACCGAGGGGGGGGGAGTCAATGAGCAGTTCTTC.

CDR3 sequence reads: CASSIGTGLVTF. Written as DNA, the CDR3 is TGTGCCAGTAGTATAGGGACAGGGCTTGTGACCTTC. V usage is TRBV19 and J usage is TRBJ1-2; the match to TRBD1 covers 8 bases. The J segment lost 14 bases and the V segment lost 1 base, leaving 6 bases of the junction unmatched. CDR1 and CDR2 (germline): LNHDA, SQIVND (reference sequence). The CDR3 is 12 residues long.

V and J are TRBV30 and TRBJ2-5; 11 bases are shared with TRBD1. Germline V lookup: CDR1 GTSNPN, CDR2 SVGIG (reference sequence). V lost 1 base to trimming and J lost 2 bases; unmatched junction nucleotides: 0. The length of the CDR3 is 14 residues. The CDR3 loop reads CAWSGDRGQETQYF. DNA for the CDR3: TGTGCCTGGAGTGGGGACAGGGGGCAAGAGACCCAGTACTTC.

The chain recombines TRBV4-1 with TRBJ2-7; TRBD1 aligns across 11 bases. The V gene end was trimmed by 3 bases and the J gene end by 3 bases; junction bases not matched to a gene: 4. The CDR3 is made up of 15 amino acids. CDR1 MGHRA and CDR2 YSYEKL come from the germline V gene. The DNA for the CDR3 is TGCGCCAGCAGCCACCCCGGGACAGGGGGCTACGAGCAGTACTTC. Encoded protein: CASSHPGTGGYEQYF.

The J gene is TRBJ1-3, the V gene TRBV9; no clear D. The CDR3 totals 15 residues. The germline CDR1 and CDR2 sequences are SGDLS and YYNGEE. V was trimmed by 0 bases and J by 2 bases, leaving 9 bases between them. For the CDR3, the DNA is TGTGCCAGCAGCGTAGACGGGAGACCTGGAAACACCATATATTTT. Translation gives CASSVDGRPGNTIYF.

The chain combines TRBV10-3 with TRBJ1-3; D remains ambiguous. Germline V CDR1 and CDR2: ENHRY, SYGVKD. This CDR3 region has 14 residues. Trimming stripped 0 bases from V and 7 bases from J, with 10 bases between. Here the CDR3 reads CAISESFAGNTIYF. In nucleotides, the CDR3 is TGTGCCATCAGTGAGTCTTTCGCGGGGAACACCATATATTTT.

The rearrangement joins TRBV28 to TRBJ2-1; 11 nucleotides align to TRBD2. CDR1 and CDR2 (germline): MDHEN, SYDVKM. CDR3 length: 15 amino acids. Trimming cost V 5 bases and J 6 bases; bases outside gene matches: 6. CDR3 in DNA: TGTGCCAGCAGTCCTACTAGCGGGGGCCGCAATGAGCAGTTCTTC. Translated, it gives CASSPTSGGRNEQFF.

The V gene is TRBV28, the J gene TRBJ1-1; possible D gene TRBD1, 5 bases. The length of the CDR3 is 13 residues. CDR1 MDHEN and CDR2 SYDVKM come from the germline V gene. Between the trimmed V and J ends, which lost 4 bases and 1 base, there was a span of 7 bases. The CDR3 reads CASSWGQNTEAFF. The CDR3 DNA is TGTGCCAGCAGTTGGGGCCAGAACACTGAAGCTTTCTTT.

The rearrangement uses TRBV5-4 and TRBJ2-3, with a possible D match to TRBD1 (5 bases). V lost 0 bases, J lost 3 bases, and 11 bases lay in between. The germline gives CDR1 SGHNT, CDR2 YYREEE (reference sequence). The CDR3 consists of 15 residues. CDR3 sequence (DNA): TGTGCCAGCAGCTTGGAGGTGGGGCGAACAGATACGCAGTATTTT. Its translation: CASSLEVGRTDTQYF.

J is TRBJ1-2 and V is TRBV29-1, with D unclear. The ends were cut back, 5 bases at V and 5 bases at J, with 18 bases in the middle. CDR3 size: 14 residues. Germline values: CDR1 SQVTM, CDR2 ANQGSEA. The CDR3 DNA follows: TGCAGCGTTACGCCGGCCGTTACGGGTTATGGCTACACCTTC. This translates into CSVTPAVTGYGYTF.

This chain joins TRBV5-8 and TRBJ1-2, with a possible D match to TRBD1 (6 bases). CDR3 size: 12 residues. V was pared by 7 bases and J by 2 bases, with 9 bases between. CDR1 SGHTS and CDR2 YDEGEE come from the germline V gene. DNA for the CDR3: TGTGCCAGCCCTGGGGGCAACTATGGCTACACCTTC. Translating it yields CASPGGNYGYTF.

V is TRBV30 and J is TRBJ2-7; perhaps TRBD2 as D (5 bases). V was shortened by 8 bases and J by 7 bases, with 6 bases between the two germline ends. The CDR3 is 8 amino acids. Germline CDR1 GTSNPN, CDR2 SVGIG (reference sequence). The CDR3 bases are TGTGCCCCGGGAGAGCAGTACTTC. As protein: CAPGEQYF.

This CDR3 reads CAWSAGRANEQFF. The CDR3 region has the DNA TGTGCCTGGAGTGCGGGCAGGGCGAATGAGCAGTTCTTC. The chain joins TRBV30 to TRBJ2-1, with D possibly being TRBD1 (5 bases). Per the germline V gene, CDR1 is GTSNPN and CDR2 is SVGIG (reference sequence). The V gene lost 1 base and the J gene lost 7 bases, with 11 bases spanning the gap. The CDR3 contains 13 residues.

The CDR3 spells CASSPPSGGARGYTF. The DNA for the CDR3 is TGTGCCAGCAGCCCCCCCTCGGGGGGGGCGCGCGGCTACACCTTC. The chain carries TRBV7-8 and TRBJ1-2; D is possibly TRBD1 (6 bases). CDR1 and CDR2 from the germline V gene are SGHVS and FQNEAQ. Trimming shortened V by 5 bases and J by 8 bases, and 21 bases separated the two germline ends. The CDR3 contains 15 residues.

The gene calls are TRBV23-1 and TRBJ1-6; 8 bases are shared with TRBD1. TRBV23-1 is assigned to the ORF class and has an uncertain function. The V gene end was trimmed by 3 bases and the J gene end by 13 bases; junction bases not matched to a gene: 14. This CDR3 comprises 16 residues. CDR3 in DNA: TGCGCCAGCAGTCACCCCGGACAGGGAAGCTCTCTTCCCCTCCACTTT. Protein product: CASSHPGQGSSLPLHF.

J is TRBJ1-5 and V is TRBV11-3; no clear D gene. Germline V gene sequence: CDR1 SGHNT, CDR2 YENEEA. With 5 bases removed from V and 5 bases from J, the gap between germline ends came to 22 bases. This CDR3 region has 17 residues. The CDR3 coding sequence is TGTGCCAGCAGCCCAGTGGTTGGGCACCTCGGGGATCAGCCCCAGCATTTT. Its translation is CASSPVVGHLGDQPQHF. The complete variable domain, with remaining parts taken from reference TRBV11-3 and TRBJ1-5, reads EAGVVQSPRYKIIEKKQPVAFWCNPISGHNTLYWYLQNLGQGPELLIRYENEEAVDDSQLPKDRFSAERLKGVDSTLKIQPAELGDSAVYLCASSPVVGHLGDQPQHFGDGTRLSIL.

This chain joins TRBV7-8 and TRBJ1-6; no clear D gene. CDR1 is SGHVS and CDR2 is FQNEAQ in the germline V gene. Trimming stripped 11 bases from V and 11 bases from J, with 16 bases between. The CDR3 extends over 12 amino acids. The CDR3 loop is CAGGRPKTPLHF. Here the CDR3 DNA reads TGTGCCGGAGGGCGTCCGAAGACACCCCTCCACTTT.

This CDR3 is CASSFSIAGGQETQYF. The DNA of the CDR3 is TGTGCCAGCAGCTTTAGTATCGCGGGGGGGCAGGAGACCCAGTACTTC. This chain links TRBV7-2 with TRBJ2-5, with 9 nucleotides matching TRBD2. The CDR3 extends over 16 amino acids. V shed 3 bases, J shed 5 bases, and the junction held 10 bases outside the gene matches. Germline CDR1 reads SGHTA; CDR2 reads FQGNSA.

This clone counts as large. CDR3 in amino acids: CASSQGGQSYEQYF. In DNA, the CDR3 is TGTGCCAGCAGCCAAGGGGGGCAGTCCTACGAGCAGTACTTC. The gene calls are TRBV4-2 and TRBJ2-7, with D maybe TRBD1 (6 bases). The CDR3 runs to 14 residues. V was shortened by 1 base and J by 1 base, with 8 bases between the two germline ends. The germline V gene encodes CDR1 LGHNA and CDR2 YNFKEQ.

The chain links TRBV28 to TRBJ1-5; D may be TRBD1 (6 bases). CDR1 and CDR2 (germline): MDHEN, SYDVKM. V was pared by 3 bases and J by 7 bases, with 13 bases between. The CDR3 has 14 amino acids. The chain's CDR3 is CASSLLAGEQPQHF. Here the CDR3 DNA reads TGTGCCAGCAGTTTGCTGGCAGGGGAACAGCCCCAGCATTTT.

The rearrangement joins TRBV6-5 to TRBJ2-7; a possible D gene is TRBD1 (5 bases). CDR1 and CDR2 from the germline V gene are MNHEY and SVGAGI. CDR3 length: 14 residues. The V and J ends lost 2 bases and 3 bases respectively, with 11 bases between them. The CDR3 DNA reads as TGTGCCAGCAGTTACAGGGGCCTAGACTACGAGCAGTACTTC. Protein: CASSYRGLDYEQYF.

The chain joins TRBV7-2 to TRBJ2-5; TRBD2 matches at 7 bases. Unmatched junction bases numbered 11, after V lost 7 bases and J lost 9 bases. The germline V gene has CDR1 SGHTA and CDR2 FQGNSA. CDR3 length: 13 residues. The CDR3 is CASTMGGASAQYF. The CDR3 DNA reads as TGTGCCAGCACTATGGGAGGGGCTTCGGCCCAGTACTTC. Looking up the rest from reference TRBV7-2 and TRBJ2-5 gives the full variable domain: GAGVSQSPSNKVTEKGKDVELRCDPISGHTALYWYRQSLGQGLEFLIYFQGNSAPDKSGLPSDRFSAERTGGSVSTLTIQRTQQEDSAVYLCASTMGGASAQYFGPGTRLLVL.

The genes are TRBV7-9 and TRBJ1-1, with TRBD1 identical over 7 bases. Germline trimming cut 7 bases from V and 7 bases from J; bases unmatched to any gene: 9. Germline V gives CDR1 SEHNR, CDR2 FQNEAQ (reference sequence). There are 13 residues in the CDR3. The CDR3 reads CASTPTGIFEAFF. The CDR3 DNA sequence: TGTGCCAGCACCCCGACAGGGATCTTTGAAGCTTTCTTT.

The V gene is TRBV19, the J gene TRBJ2-5; D is ambiguous. The V and J ends lost 5 bases and 7 bases respectively, with 11 bases between them. The CDR3 extends over 12 amino acids. The germline V gene encodes CDR1 LNHDA and CDR2 SQIVND (reference sequence). The CDR3 loop reads CASSSNMRTQYF. As DNA, the CDR3 is TGTGCCAGTAGTTCCAATATGAGGACCCAGTACTTC.